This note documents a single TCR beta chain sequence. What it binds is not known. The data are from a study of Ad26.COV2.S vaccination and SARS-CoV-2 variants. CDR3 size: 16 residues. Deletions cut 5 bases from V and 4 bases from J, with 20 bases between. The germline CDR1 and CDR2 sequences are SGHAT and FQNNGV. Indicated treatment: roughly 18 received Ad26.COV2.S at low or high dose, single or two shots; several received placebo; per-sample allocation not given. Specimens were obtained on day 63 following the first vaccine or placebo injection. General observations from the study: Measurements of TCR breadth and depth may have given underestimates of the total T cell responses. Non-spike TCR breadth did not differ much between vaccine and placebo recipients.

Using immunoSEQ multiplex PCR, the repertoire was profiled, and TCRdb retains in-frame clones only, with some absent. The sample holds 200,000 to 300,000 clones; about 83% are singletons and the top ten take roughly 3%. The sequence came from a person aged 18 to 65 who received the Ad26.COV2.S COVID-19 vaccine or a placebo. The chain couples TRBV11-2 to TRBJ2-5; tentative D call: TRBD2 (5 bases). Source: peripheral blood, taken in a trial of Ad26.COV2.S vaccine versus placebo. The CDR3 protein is CASSPSRARDGETQYF. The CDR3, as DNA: TGTGCCAGCAGCCCTTCGCGGGCAAGGGATGGAGAGACCCAGTACTTC. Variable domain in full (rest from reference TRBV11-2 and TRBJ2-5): EAGVAQSPRYKIIEKRQSVAFWCNPISGHATLYWYQQILGQGPKLLIQFQNNGVVDDSQLPKDRFSAERLKGVDSTLKIQPAKLEDSAVYLCASSPSRARDGETQYFGPGTRLLVL.